The T cell receptor (beta chain) described here comes from a study of blood T cell repertoires in COVID-19. CDR1 and CDR2 (germline): MNHEY, SVGAGI. Trimming removed 6 bases from V and 4 bases from J; junction bases left unmatched: 3. This CDR3 comprises 13 residues. The authors' processing: Estimates of nucleated cell counts were drawn from the amplification of reference gene primers. The protocol was immunoSEQ multiplex PCR, while the TCRdb copy is restricted to in-frame clones and leaves out a portion. The V and J calls and clone size come from that table; D and trimming were worked out from the DNA. The repertoire holds some 80,000 clones, with about 85% as singletons.

The chain joins TRBV6-5 to TRBJ2-5, with TRBD2 matching over 9 bases. The clonotype was recovered from a human donor in a cohort sampled during active COVID-19. Sequenced material: peripheral blood. The CDR3 region is CASRLAGGETQYF. The CDR3 DNA reads TGTGCCAGCAGACTAGCGGGTGGAGAGACCCAGTACTTC.